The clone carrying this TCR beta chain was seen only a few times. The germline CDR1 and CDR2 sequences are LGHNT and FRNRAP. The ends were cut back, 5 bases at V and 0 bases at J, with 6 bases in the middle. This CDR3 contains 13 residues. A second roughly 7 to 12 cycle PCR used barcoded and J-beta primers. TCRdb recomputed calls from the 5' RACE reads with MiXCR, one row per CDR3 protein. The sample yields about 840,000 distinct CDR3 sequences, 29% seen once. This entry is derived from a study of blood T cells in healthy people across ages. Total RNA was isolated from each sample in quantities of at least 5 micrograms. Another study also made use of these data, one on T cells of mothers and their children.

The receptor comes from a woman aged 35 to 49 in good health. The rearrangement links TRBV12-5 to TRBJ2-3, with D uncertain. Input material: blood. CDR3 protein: CASGKGSTDTQYF. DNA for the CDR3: TGTGCTAGTGGTAAGGGAAGCACAGATACGCAGTATTTT.